This TCR beta chain was retrieved from a study of blood T cells in healthy people across ages. Comment on this clonotype: Its antigen remains unknown.

The CDR3 is made up of 14 amino acids. Looked up from germline, CDR1 is SGHRS and CDR2 is YFSETQ. With 5 bases removed from V and 0 bases from J, the gap between germline ends came to 8 bases. Findings of the study overall: Strongly correlated with naive T cell percentage was TCR beta diversity.

The authors ran a second PCR of about 6 to 11 cycles using a sample-barcoded 5' primer and a J-beta primer mix. TCRdb independently ran MiXCR on the 5' RACE reads; one entry per CDR3 protein. The sample yields more than 1,400,000 distinct CDR3 sequences, around two fifths seen once. The J gene is TRBJ2-2, the V gene TRBV5-1; tentatively, D is TRBD2 (5 bases). Sequencing used blood. This clonotype originated in a woman aged 18-35 years in good health. DNA of the CDR3: TGCGCCAGCAGTAAGACTACGAACACCGGGGAGCTGTTTTTT. Protein: CASSKTTNTGELFF.